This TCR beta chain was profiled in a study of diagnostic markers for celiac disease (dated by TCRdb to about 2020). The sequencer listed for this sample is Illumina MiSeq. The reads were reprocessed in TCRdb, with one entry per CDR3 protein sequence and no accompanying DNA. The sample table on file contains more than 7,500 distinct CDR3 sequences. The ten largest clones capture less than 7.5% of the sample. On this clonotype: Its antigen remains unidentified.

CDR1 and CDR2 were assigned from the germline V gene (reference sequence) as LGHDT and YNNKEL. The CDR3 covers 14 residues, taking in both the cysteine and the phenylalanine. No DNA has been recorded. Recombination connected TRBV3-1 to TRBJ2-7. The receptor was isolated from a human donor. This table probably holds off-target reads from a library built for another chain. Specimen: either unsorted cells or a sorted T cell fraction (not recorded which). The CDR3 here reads CASSQEFSSYEQYF.